This TCR beta chain was sequenced during a study of blood T cell repertoires in COVID-19. The assay was immunoSEQ multiplex PCR, and TCRdb's table has in-frame clones only and misses some. This table has some 74,000 clones, more than 80% appearing once. Germline V gives CDR1 SGHNT, CDR2 YYREEE (reference sequence). V gave up 4 bases and J gave up 9 bases; unmatched junction bases: 13. The CDR3 contains 14 residues. This clonotype was obtained from a woman aged 80 or over with active or convalescent COVID-19. The sequencing input was peripheral blood. The chain is built from TRBV5-4 and TRBJ2-7; 7 nucleotides match TRBD1. The CDR3: CASSHGQSGGVQYF. CDR3 coding DNA: TGTGCCAGCAGCCATGGGCAATCAGGGGGTGTGCAGTACTTC.